This T cell receptor (beta chain) comes out of a study of cytomegalovirus exposure and HLA in healthy donors. The primer mix had 60 Vbeta and 13 Jbeta primers. Profiled with immunoSEQ multiplex PCR; TCRdb holds only in-frame clones, not every one. The profile shows roughly 120,000 clones, roughly two thirds of them singletons. General observations from the study: The authors considered a cluster of highly shared sequence variants likely to be a sequencing artifact. Available immune exposure information covered CMV serostatus only. Accurate prediction of HLA-A and HLA-B alleles (for most subjects) was reportedly achieved from TCR beta sequences.

About this clone itself: No antigen is known for it.

With V trimmed by 5 bases and J by 2 bases, 6 bases remained unmatched. CDR1 is SGHAT and CDR2 is FQNNGV in the germline V gene. The CDR3 contains 16 residues. The TCR was taken from a man aged 25-40 years in good health and CMV-seropositive. This sequence joins TRBV11-2 and TRBJ1-4, with TRBD1 matching over 9 bases. Sequencing was carried out using PBMCs. The CDR3 coding sequence is TGTGCCAGCAGCCAGGGACAGGGCCCCACTAATGAAAAACTGTTTTTT. This encodes CASSQGQGPTNEKLFF.